A selection of T cell receptor beta chains follows, all from one sample in a study of shared clonotypes between healthy human individuals. Produced via immunoSEQ multiplex PCR; TCRdb's table is partial and in-frame only. The top ten hold under 0.15% of the sample, which has 2.5 million or so clones, roughly nine tenths seen once. The source material was naive CD4+ T cells sorted from blood. Receptors originate from a man aged 18-30 years in good health. CDR3s include the opening cysteine and the closing phenylalanine or tryptophan. A D gene is named only where the DNA matches it firmly.

J gene: TRBJ2-1; CDR3 length: 13; V gene: TRBV29-1; D gene: -; CDR3 protein: CSVEWALEMEQFF; CDR3 DNA: TGCAGCGTTGAGTGGGCCCTAGAAATGGAGCAGTTCTTC
J gene: TRBJ2-2; CDR3 length: 15; V gene: TRBV5-1; D gene: TRBD1; CDR3 protein: CASSPTGGVSGELFF; CDR3 DNA: TGCGCCAGCAGCCCGACAGGGGGTGTATCCGGGGAGCTGTTTTTT
J gene: TRBJ2-1; CDR3 length: 17; V gene: TRBV28; D gene: TRBD2; CDR3 protein: CASNGDVGTSGGNEQFF; CDR3 DNA: TGTGCCAGCAATGGCGACGTTGGGACTAGCGGGGGGAATGAGCAGTTCTTC
J gene: TRBJ1-1; CDR3 length: 13; V gene: TRBV11-2; D gene: -; CDR3 protein: CASSVDANTEAFF; CDR3 DNA: TGTGCCAGCAGCGTGGACGCCAACACTGAAGCTTTCTTT
J gene: TRBJ2-3; CDR3 length: 15; V gene: TRBV6-5; D gene: TRBD2; CDR3 protein: CASAGVAGVIDTQYF; CDR3 DNA: TGTGCCAGCGCTGGAGTAGCGGGAGTTATAGATACGCAGTATTTT
J gene: TRBJ1-5; CDR3 length: 15; V gene: TRBV28; D gene: TRBD1; CDR3 protein: CASSFRGQNNQPQHF; CDR3 DNA: TGTGCCAGCAGTTTTCGGGGACAGAACAATCAGCCCCAGCATTTT
J gene: TRBJ2-7; CDR3 length: 15; V gene: TRBV5-6; D gene: TRBD1; CDR3 protein: CASSLDWDRGYEQYF; CDR3 DNA: TGTGCCAGCAGCTTGGATTGGGACAGGGGCTACGAGCAGTACTTC
J gene: TRBJ2-7; CDR3 length: 14; V gene: TRBV5-1; D gene: TRBD2; CDR3 protein: CASSLTSGRYEQYF; CDR3 DNA: TGCGCCAGCAGCTTGACTAGCGGGAGATACGAGCAGTACTTC
J gene: TRBJ1-1; CDR3 length: 16; V gene: TRBV18; D gene: -; CDR3 protein: CASSPPIYGRGTEAFF; CDR3 DNA: TGTGCCAGCTCACCACCGATATACGGGAGGGGCACTGAAGCTTTCTTT
J gene: TRBJ2-3; CDR3 length: 13; V gene: TRBV10-1; D gene: -; CDR3 protein: CASSGYMGDTQYF; CDR3 DNA: TGCGCCAGCAGTGGTTACATGGGAGATACGCAGTATTTT